What follows are 31 T cell receptor beta chains derived from one specimen sequenced in a study of beta chain features in type 1 diabetes. Investigators reverse transcribed all isolated RNA, so they sequenced expressed TCRB transcripts. Produced via immunoSEQ multiplex PCR; TCRdb's table is partial and in-frame only. The profile shows 150,000 or so clones, 9% to 10% of them singletons. The source material was central memory CD4+ T cells from blood. The source of these receptors is a woman aged 40 to 55 in good health.

This sequence joins TRBV5-1 and TRBJ2-5; D might be TRBD2 (5 bases). The CDR3 is 14 amino acids. V shed 2 bases and J shed 5 bases, with 13 bases lying between them. CDR1 is SGHRS, CDR2 YFSETQ, per germline. CDR3 coding DNA: TGCGCCAGCAGCTTCGCGGTAGAGGGTGAGACCCAGTACTTC. This encodes CASSFAVEGETQYF.

This clone showed up just a few times. The V and J genes are TRBV2 and TRBJ2-2, with TRBD2 matching 9 bases. The V gene end was trimmed by 3 bases and the J gene end by 4 bases; junction bases not matched to a gene: 3. This CDR3 is 15 amino acids long. Germline V gene lookup returns CDR1 SNHLY and CDR2 FYNNEI. CDR3 in DNA: TGTGCCAGCAGTGATTTAGCGGGGGCCACCGGGGAGCTGTTTTTT. Its translation: CASSDLAGATGELFF. Full variable domain (remainder filled in from reference TRBV2 and TRBJ2-2): EPEVTQTPSHQVTQMGQEVILRCVPISNHLYFYWYRQILGQKVEFLVSFYNNEISEKSEIFDDQFSVERPDGSNFTLKIRSTKLEDSAMYFCASSDLAGATGELFFGEGSRLTVL.

As DNA, the CDR3 is TGTGCCAGCAGCCCAGGGGGCGGGAACCAAGAGACCCAGTACTTC. This translates into CASSPGGGNQETQYF. The chain uses TRBV11-2 and TRBJ2-5; 8 nucleotides agree with TRBD1. The CDR3 runs 15 residues. Germline V gene lookup returns CDR1 SGHAT and CDR2 FQNNGV. Trimming removed 5 bases from V and 0 bases from J; junction bases left unmatched: 5.

The chain joins TRBV6-1 to TRBJ1-5; 7 bases agree with TRBD1. This CDR3 region has 15 residues. CDR1 MNHNS and CDR2 SASEGT come from the germline V gene. After removal of 6 bases from V and 2 bases from J, the junction contained 7 bases not matched to a gene. The CDR3 reads CASRDRQGGNQPQHF. The CDR3 nucleotides are TGTGCCAGCAGAGACCGACAGGGAGGCAATCAGCCCCAGCATTTT.

This clone came up many times. The chain employs TRBV7-2 and TRBJ2-6; maybe TRBD1 (6 bases). From germline, CDR1 is SGHTA and CDR2 FQGNSA. Trimming took 2 bases from V and 8 from J, leaving 7 bases between them. The CDR3 consists of 13 residues. The CDR3 sequence is CASSLWDTNVLTF. The CDR3 nucleotides are TGTGCCAGCAGCTTATGGGACACCAACGTCCTGACTTTC.

This clone was found a few times. The chain is built from TRBV10-1 and TRBJ2-5, with 11 bases matching TRBD2. Germline V CDR1 and CDR2: WNHNN, SYGVQD (reference sequence). Losses at the gene ends were 3 bases for V and 5 bases for J; bases not matched to a gene: 11. CDR3 length: 17 residues. The CDR3 loop reads CASSDRLAGGVRETQYF. DNA of the CDR3: TGCGCCAGCAGTGACAGGCTAGCGGGGGGAGTTCGGGAGACCCAGTACTTC.

This clone has a handful of counts. The sample carries other DNA sequences with the same CDR3. V gene TRBV5-1 combines with J gene TRBJ1-1, with TRBD1 matching over 7 bases. The germline V gene has CDR1 SGHRS and CDR2 YFSETQ. J was trimmed by 1 base and V by 2 bases; bases with no gene match: 2. The CDR3 has 14 residues. The CDR3 reads CASSLDRANTEAFF. The CDR3 region has the DNA TGCGCCAGCAGCTTAGACAGGGCGAACACTGAAGCTTTCTTT. Combining the CDR3 with reference TRBV5-1 and TRBJ1-1 gives the whole variable domain KAGVTQTPRYLIKTRGQQVTLSCSPISGHRSVSWYQQTPGQGLQFLFEYFSETQRNKGNFPGRFSGRQFSNSRSEMNVSTLELGDSALYLCASSLDRANTEAFFGQGTRLTVV.

V gene TRBV7-9 combines with J gene TRBJ1-2; D perhaps matches TRBD1 (6 bases). From germline, CDR1 is SEHNR and CDR2 FQNEAQ (reference sequence). V lost 5 bases, J lost 3 bases, and 10 bases lay in between. This CDR3 comprises 13 residues. CDR3 coding DNA: TGTGCCAGCAGCCCGGACAGCGACTATGGCTACACCTTC. Encoded protein: CASSPDSDYGYTF.

In this sample, this clone turned up a few times. The chain has TRBV6-6 and TRBJ1-1; unclear D gene. Trimming cost V 4 bases and J 10 bases, with 10 bases left between them. Germline CDR1 reads MNHNY; CDR2 reads SVGAGI (reference sequence). There are 11 residues in the CDR3. This CDR3 is CASSSSVLAFF. The CDR3 coding sequence is TGTGCCAGCAGTTCGTCAGTTTTAGCTTTCTTT.

The chain couples TRBV10-3 to TRBJ1-2; perhaps TRBD1 as D (6 bases). Germline CDR1 and CDR2: ENHRY and SYGVKD. V lost 7 bases, J lost 0 bases, and 12 bases lay in between. The CDR3 consists of 14 residues. The CDR3 DNA is TGTGCCATCAACCTCGGACAGCCTAACTATGGCTACACCTTC. It codes for CAINLGQPNYGYTF.

There are many counts of this clone. Mismatch with germline at one junction end may stem from a read error. The CDR3 loop reads CASSLSGGAVVPRIF. The CDR3 region has the DNA TGCGCCAGCAGCTTGTCCGGGGGGGCCGTCGTTCCCCGGATTTTT. V usage is TRBV5-1 and J usage is TRBJ2-3, with TRBD2 matching 8 bases. Per the germline V gene, CDR1 is SGHRS and CDR2 is YFSETQ. The CDR3 covers 15 residues.

This clone turned up a few times. The J gene is TRBJ2-5, the V gene TRBV9; tentative D call: TRBD2 (6 bases). The CDR3 has 16 residues. Trimming removed 3 bases from V and 2 bases from J, with 17 bases in between. Looked up from germline, CDR1 is SGDLS and CDR2 is YYNGEE. CDR3 bases: TGTGCCAGCAGCGCCACCTCCGGACTACGACAAGAGACCCAGTACTTC. Its translation is CASSATSGLRQETQYF.

There are many counts of this clone. The chain uses TRBV25-1 and TRBJ1-3, with 8 nucleotides matching TRBD1. Trimming took 5 bases from V and 6 from J; bases not matched to a gene: 6. CDR1 is MGHDK, CDR2 SYGVNS, per germline. CDR3 size: 14 residues. The CDR3 DNA follows: TGTGCCAGCAGTAAACGGACAGGGATAAACACCATATATTTT. Translating it yields CASSKRTGINTIYF. Drawing the rest from reference TRBV25-1 and TRBJ1-3, the complete variable domain is EADIYQTPRYLVIGTGKKITLECSQTMGHDKMYWYQQDPGMELHLIHYSYGVNSTEKGDLSSESTVSRIRTEHFPLTLESARPSHTSQYLCASSKRTGINTIYFGEGSWLTVV.

This clone was seen a few times. V is TRBV10-3 and J is TRBJ2-7, with 13 bases lining up with TRBD2. With V trimmed by 6 bases and J by 4 bases, 6 bases remained unmatched. The CDR3 has 15 amino acids. The germline V gene has CDR1 ENHRY and CDR2 SYGVKD. The CDR3 reads CAIRRTSGGAYEQYF. CDR3 DNA sequence: TGTGCCATCAGACGGACTAGCGGGGGAGCTTACGAGCAGTACTTC.

This clone was detected a few times. This chain connects TRBV4-1 to TRBJ1-4; the match to TRBD1 covers 9 bases. V shed 1 base and J 7 bases; nucleotides not matched to a gene: 4. Germline values: CDR1 MGHRA, CDR2 YSYEKL. The CDR3 length is 15 residues. CDR3 sequence reads: CASSQGDRDTEKLFF. The CDR3 nucleotides are TGCGCCAGCAGCCAAGGGGACAGGGATACTGAAAAACTGTTTTTT.

In this sample, this clone turned up a few times. CDR3 protein: CASSYGTSGGKDTQYF. The CDR3 region has the DNA TGTGCCAGCAGTTACGGTACTAGCGGGGGGAAAGATACGCAGTATTTT. The V call is TRBV7-2, the J call TRBJ2-3; 12 bases map to TRBD2. Trimming removed 6 bases from V and 5 bases from J; junction bases left unmatched: 9. CDR1 is SGHTA, CDR2 FQGNSA, per germline. The CDR3 has 16 amino acids.

This clone has just a few counts. The rearrangement uses TRBV7-2 and TRBJ1-2; TRBD1 aligns across 7 bases. The ends lost 5 bases at V and 0 bases at J; junction bases unmatched: 6. The CDR3 length is 15 residues. CDR1 and CDR2 from the germline V gene are SGHTA and FQGNSA. CDR3 coding DNA: TGTGCCAGCAGCATCGGGACAGCAACTAACTATGGCTACACCTTC. Translated: CASSIGTATNYGYTF.

The sample holds a few counts of this clone. The chain recombines TRBV7-2 with TRBJ2-2; 7 bases are shared with TRBD1. This CDR3 is built from 15 residues. V lost 3 bases and J lost 5; bases outside the gene matches: 6. CDR1 and CDR2 from the germline V gene are SGHTA and FQGNSA. CDR3 nucleotide sequence: TGTGCCAGCAGCTTTGAGACAGGGTCGACCGGGGAGCTGTTTTTT. Translating it yields CASSFETGSTGELFF.

This chain links TRBV5-1 with TRBJ1-1; 8 bases are shared with TRBD1. Germline CDR1 SGHRS, CDR2 YFSETQ. The CDR3 runs 17 residues. Trimming removed 2 bases from V and 1 base from J; junction bases left unmatched: 10. The CDR3 nucleotides read TGCGCCAGCAGCTTCGGTCAGGGGGCAACGAGGAACACTGAAGCTTTCTTT. It codes for CASSFGQGATRNTEAFF.

V usage is TRBV10-3 and J usage is TRBJ1-5; tentative D call: TRBD1 (6 bases). V shed 6 bases and J shed 0 bases, with 15 bases lying between them. Looked up from germline, CDR1 is ENHRY and CDR2 is SYGVKD. This CDR3 contains 16 residues. The CDR3 here is CAISPQGPGSNQPQHF. The DNA for the CDR3 is TGTGCCATCAGCCCACAGGGCCCCGGTAGCAATCAGCCCCAGCATTTT.

This clone was recorded a few times. V and J are TRBV5-6 and TRBJ2-7, with a weak D call TRBD2 (5 bases). Trimming took off 4 bases at V and 7 bases at J, with 12 bases between the two ends. The CDR3 spans 12 residues. The germline gives CDR1 SGHDT, CDR2 YYEEEE. The CDR3: CASSLTTGEQYF. The CDR3 region has the DNA TGTGCCAGCAGCCTTACCACGGGAGAGCAGTACTTC.

The chain joins TRBV5-1 to TRBJ1-2; D call uncertain. Trimming took off 0 bases at V and 4 bases at J, with 4 bases between the two ends. From germline, CDR1 is SGHRS and CDR2 YFSETQ. The CDR3 runs 12 residues. Here the CDR3 reads CASSLGSYGYTF. In DNA, the CDR3 is TGCGCCAGCAGCTTGGGCAGCTATGGCTACACCTTC.

The chain is built from TRBV5-4 and TRBJ2-6; D possibly corresponds to TRBD2 (5 bases). This CDR3 comprises 16 residues. The germline CDR1 and CDR2 sequences are SGHNT and YYREEE (reference sequence). Trimming removed 0 bases at V and 4 bases at J, with 11 bases between. The CDR3 coding sequence is TGTGCCAGCAGCTTGGACCCGGACTCGGGGGCCAACGTCCTGACTTTC. Its protein is CASSLDPDSGANVLTF.

The genes are TRBV5-1 and TRBJ2-7; a weak D match, TRBD1 (6 bases). Trimming shortened V by 2 bases and J by 2 bases, and 8 bases separated the two germline ends. Germline CDR1 SGHRS, CDR2 YFSETQ. The CDR3 is made up of 13 amino acids. The CDR3 DNA follows: TGCGCCAGCAGCTTACAGGGTGCCTACGAGCAGTACTTC. Protein sequence: CASSLQGAYEQYF.

CDR3 loop: CASSPRQGADEAFF. CDR3 sequence (DNA): TGTGCCAGCTCACCACGGCAGGGCGCCGATGAAGCTTTCTTT. The V call is TRBV18, the J call TRBJ1-1, with D possibly matching TRBD1 (5 bases). The CDR3 is made up of 14 amino acids. V was trimmed by 1 base and J by 7 bases, leaving 13 bases between them. Germline lookup yields CDR1 KGHSH and CDR2 LQKENI.

This rearrangement joins TRBV19 to TRBJ1-5; a weak D match, TRBD1 (6 bases). The CDR3 length is 15 residues. V was cut by 3 bases and J by 7 bases, with 16 bases left in between. Per the germline V gene, CDR1 is LNHDA and CDR2 is SQIVND (reference sequence). In nucleotides, the CDR3 is TGTGCCAGTAGTATCGGAAGGGGGGGGCCACAGCCCCAGCATTTT. It is translated as CASSIGRGGPQPQHF.

The rearrangement joins TRBV7-2 to TRBJ2-1, with D unresolved. The germline gives CDR1 SGHTA, CDR2 FQGNSA. V lost 5 bases and J lost 10, with 12 bases in between. The CDR3 is made up of 12 amino acids. CDR3 sequence reads: CASSPYLGEQFF. CDR3 in DNA: TGTGCCAGCAGCCCGTACCTCGGGGAGCAGTTCTTC.

The J gene is TRBJ2-2, the V gene TRBV2, with TRBD1 matching 9 bases. Germline CDR1 reads SNHLY; CDR2 reads FYNNEI. V lost 7 bases and J lost 6; bases outside the gene matches: 9. The CDR3 sequence is 15 residues long. CDR3 bases: TGTGCCAGCAAGGTTTGGACAGGGGTGCCCGGGGAGCTGTTTTTT. Residues: CASKVWTGVPGELFF.

The rearrangement joins TRBV2 to TRBJ1-1, with 11 bases lining up with TRBD1. Germline V CDR1 and CDR2: SNHLY, FYNNEI. The CDR3 spans 15 residues. After removal of 6 bases from V and 1 base from J, the junction contained 4 bases not matched to a gene. DNA of the CDR3: TGTGCCAGCAGGGGGACAGGGGGTAGGAACACTGAAGCTTTCTTT. This translates into CASRGTGGRNTEAFF.

This chain joins TRBV4-1 and TRBJ2-7; 9 bases are shared with TRBD1. Germline CDR1 reads MGHRA; CDR2 reads YSYEKL. Trimming cost V 0 bases and J 3 bases; bases outside gene matches: 9. This CDR3 has 17 residues. The CDR3 is CASSQDQMTGGGYEQYF. The CDR3 DNA reads as TGCGCCAGCAGCCAAGATCAAATGACAGGGGGTGGCTACGAGCAGTACTTC.

There are a few counts of this clone. This chain connects TRBV5-4 to TRBJ2-2; 7 nucleotides line up with TRBD2. Germline-derived CDR1 and CDR2 are SGHNT and YYREEE (reference sequence). The CDR3 covers 16 residues. After removal of 2 bases from V and 7 bases from J, the junction contained 11 bases not matched to a gene. The CDR3 loop reads CASSLVLGGFNGELFF. The CDR3 DNA reads TGTGCCAGCAGCTTAGTCCTGGGAGGGTTTAACGGGGAGCTGTTTTTT.